What follows describes a single T cell receptor beta chain. The sample originates from a study of blood T cell repertoires in COVID-19. This CDR3 has 15 amino acids. From germline, CDR1 is MGHDK and CDR2 SYGVNS. The V and J ends lost 4 bases and 4 bases, in that order; junction bases with no gene match: 6. Some clones are missing from TCRdb's copy, which holds only in-frame ones; the method was immunoSEQ multiplex PCR. The sample carries 200,000 to 300,000 clones, 70% to 90% recorded once. In terms of age and location, participants ranged from roughly 18 to 90 years and lived in about 25 US areas. This chain connects TRBV25-1 to TRBJ2-1, with TRBD2 identical over 8 bases. This sequence originates from a woman aged 50 to 60 with acute COVID-19. The sample was PBMCs or T cells enriched from blood (not recorded which). The CDR3 sequence is CASSAGGILYNEQFF. The DNA of the CDR3 is TGTGCCAGCAGTGCGGGAGGGATTCTTTACAATGAGCAGTTCTTC.